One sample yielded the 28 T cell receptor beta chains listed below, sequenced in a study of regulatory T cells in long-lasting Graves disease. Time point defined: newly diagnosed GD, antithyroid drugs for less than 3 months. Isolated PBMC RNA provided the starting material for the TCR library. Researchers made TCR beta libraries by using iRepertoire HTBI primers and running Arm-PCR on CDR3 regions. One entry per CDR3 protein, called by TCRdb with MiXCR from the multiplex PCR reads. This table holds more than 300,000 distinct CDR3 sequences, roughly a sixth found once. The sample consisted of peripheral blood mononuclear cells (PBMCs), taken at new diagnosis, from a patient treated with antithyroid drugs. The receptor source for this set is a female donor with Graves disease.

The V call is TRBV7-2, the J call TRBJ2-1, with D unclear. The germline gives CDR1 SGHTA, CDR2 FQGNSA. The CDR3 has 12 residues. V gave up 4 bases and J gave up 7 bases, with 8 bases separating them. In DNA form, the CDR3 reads TGTGCCAGCAGCTCGGCAGTTAATGAGCAGTTCTTC. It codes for CASSSAVNEQFF.

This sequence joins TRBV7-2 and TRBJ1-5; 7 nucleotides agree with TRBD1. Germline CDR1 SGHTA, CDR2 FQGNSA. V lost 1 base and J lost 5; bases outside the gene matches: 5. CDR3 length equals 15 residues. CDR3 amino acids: CASSLETGPHQPQHF. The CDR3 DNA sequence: TGTGCCAGCAGCTTAGAGACAGGGCCACATCAGCCCCAGCATTTT.

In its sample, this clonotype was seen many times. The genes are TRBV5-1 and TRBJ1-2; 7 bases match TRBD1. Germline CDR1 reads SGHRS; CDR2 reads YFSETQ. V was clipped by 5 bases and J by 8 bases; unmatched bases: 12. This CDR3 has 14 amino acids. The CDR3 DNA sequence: TGCGCCAGCAGGGAACCAGGGGGGATGGAAGGCTACACCTTC. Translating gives CASREPGGMEGYTF.

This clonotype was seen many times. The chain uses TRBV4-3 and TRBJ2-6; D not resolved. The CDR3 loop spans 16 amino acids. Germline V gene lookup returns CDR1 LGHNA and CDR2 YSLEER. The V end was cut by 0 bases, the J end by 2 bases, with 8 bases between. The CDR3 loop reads CASSQDRRAGANVLTF. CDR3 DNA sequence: TGCGCCAGCAGCCAAGATAGACGGGCTGGGGCCAACGTCCTGACTTTC.

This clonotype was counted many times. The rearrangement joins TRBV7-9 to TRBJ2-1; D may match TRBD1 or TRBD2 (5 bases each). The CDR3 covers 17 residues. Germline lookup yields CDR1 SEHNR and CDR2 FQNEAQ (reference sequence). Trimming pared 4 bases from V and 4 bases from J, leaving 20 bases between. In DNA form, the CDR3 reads TGTGCCAGCAGCTCACCAAATACTAGGTCAGGGTACAATGAGCAGTTCTTC. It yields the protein CASSSPNTRSGYNEQFF.

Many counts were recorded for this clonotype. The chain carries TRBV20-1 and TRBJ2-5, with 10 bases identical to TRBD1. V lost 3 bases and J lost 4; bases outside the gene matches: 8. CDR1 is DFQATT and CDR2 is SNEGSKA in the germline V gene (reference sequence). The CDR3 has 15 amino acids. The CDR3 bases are TGCAGTGCTAGCGAAGGGACAGGGGTTGCAGAGACCCAGTACTTC. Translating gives CSASEGTGVAETQYF.

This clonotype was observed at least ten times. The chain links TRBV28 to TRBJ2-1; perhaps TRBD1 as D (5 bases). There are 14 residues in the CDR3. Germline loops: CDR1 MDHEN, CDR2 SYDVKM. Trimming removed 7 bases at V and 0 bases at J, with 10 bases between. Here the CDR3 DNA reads TGTGCCAGCACGTCCCAGGGCTCCTACAATGAGCAGTTCTTC. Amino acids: CASTSQGSYNEQFF.

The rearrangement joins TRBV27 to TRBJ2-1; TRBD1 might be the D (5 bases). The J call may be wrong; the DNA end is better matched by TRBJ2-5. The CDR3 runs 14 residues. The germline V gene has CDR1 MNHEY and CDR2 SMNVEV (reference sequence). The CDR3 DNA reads TGTGCCAGCAGTTTAGTAGGGGTTGGGGAGACCCAGTACTTC. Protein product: CASSLVGVGETQYF.

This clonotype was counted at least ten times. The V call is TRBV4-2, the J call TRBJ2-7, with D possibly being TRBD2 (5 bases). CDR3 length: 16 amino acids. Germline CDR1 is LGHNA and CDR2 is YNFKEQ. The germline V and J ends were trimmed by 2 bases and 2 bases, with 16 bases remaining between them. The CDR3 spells CASSQSGQRNAYEQYF. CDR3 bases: TGTGCCAGCAGCCAATCCGGGCAGCGGAATGCCTACGAGCAGTACTTC.

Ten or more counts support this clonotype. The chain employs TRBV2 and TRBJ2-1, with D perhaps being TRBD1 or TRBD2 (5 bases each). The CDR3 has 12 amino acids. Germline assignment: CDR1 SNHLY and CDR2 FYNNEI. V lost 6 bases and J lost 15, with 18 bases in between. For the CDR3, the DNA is TGTGCCAGCAGCGCCCAGAGCCAGAGGGGGTTCTTC. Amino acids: CASSAQSQRGFF.

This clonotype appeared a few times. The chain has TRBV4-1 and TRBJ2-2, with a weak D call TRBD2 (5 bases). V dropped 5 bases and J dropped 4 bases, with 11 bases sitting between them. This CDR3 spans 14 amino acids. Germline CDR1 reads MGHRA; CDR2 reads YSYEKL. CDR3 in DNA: TGCGCCAGCAGCGGGAGCAAGACCACCGGGGAGCTGTTTTTT. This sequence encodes CASSGSKTTGELFF.

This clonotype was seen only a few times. The CDR3 protein is CASSLSRDLDQPQHF. CDR3 sequence (DNA): TGTGCCAGTAGTCTGAGCAGGGACCTCGATCAGCCCCAGCATTTT. The V gene is TRBV19, the J gene TRBJ1-5; D is possibly TRBD1 (5 bases). Germline V CDR1 and CDR2: LNHDA, SQIVND (reference sequence). The CDR3 is made up of 15 amino acids. V lost 5 bases, J lost 5 bases, and 16 bases lay in between.

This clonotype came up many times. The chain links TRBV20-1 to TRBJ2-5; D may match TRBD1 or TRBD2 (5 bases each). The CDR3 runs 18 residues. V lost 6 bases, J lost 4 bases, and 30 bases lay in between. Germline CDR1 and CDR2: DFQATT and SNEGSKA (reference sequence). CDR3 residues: CSAYHAGRGPGLRETQYF. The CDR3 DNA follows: TGCAGTGCATACCATGCGGGTAGGGGACCGGGGCTTCGAGAGACCCAGTACTTC.

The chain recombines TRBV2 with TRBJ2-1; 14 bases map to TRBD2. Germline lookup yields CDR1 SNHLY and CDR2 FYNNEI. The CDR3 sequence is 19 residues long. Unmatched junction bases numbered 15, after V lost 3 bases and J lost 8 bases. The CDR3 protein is CASSDGEGPGTSGSHEQFF. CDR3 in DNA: TGTGCCAGCAGTGATGGAGAGGGGCCGGGGACTAGCGGGAGTCATGAGCAGTTCTTC. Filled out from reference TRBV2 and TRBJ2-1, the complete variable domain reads EPEVTQTPSHQVTQMGQEVILRCVPISNHLYFYWYRQILGQKVEFLVSFYNNEISEKSEIFDDQFSVERPDGSNFTLKIRSTKLEDSAMYFCASSDGEGPGTSGSHEQFFGPGTRLTVL.

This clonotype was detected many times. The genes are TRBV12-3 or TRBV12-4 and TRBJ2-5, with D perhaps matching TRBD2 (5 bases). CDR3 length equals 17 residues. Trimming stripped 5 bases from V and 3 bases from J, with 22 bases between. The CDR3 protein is CASSAGLSSTFKETQYF. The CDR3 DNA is TGTGCCAGCAGTGCCGGACTCTCTTCGACCTTTAAAGAGACCCAGTACTTC.

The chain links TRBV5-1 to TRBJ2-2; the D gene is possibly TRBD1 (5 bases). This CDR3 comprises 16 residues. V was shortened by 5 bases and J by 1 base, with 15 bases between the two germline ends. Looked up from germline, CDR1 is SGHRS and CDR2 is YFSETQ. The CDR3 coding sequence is TGCGCCAGCAGGATACAGGACACCCTGAACACCGGGGAGCTGTTTTTT. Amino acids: CASRIQDTLNTGELFF.

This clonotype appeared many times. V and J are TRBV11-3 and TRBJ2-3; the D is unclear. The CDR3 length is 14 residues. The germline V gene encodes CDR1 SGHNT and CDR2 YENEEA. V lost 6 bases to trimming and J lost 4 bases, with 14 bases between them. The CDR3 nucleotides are TGTGCCAGCAGTATCGGACGGCAAGCAGATACGCAGTATTTT. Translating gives CASSIGRQADTQYF.

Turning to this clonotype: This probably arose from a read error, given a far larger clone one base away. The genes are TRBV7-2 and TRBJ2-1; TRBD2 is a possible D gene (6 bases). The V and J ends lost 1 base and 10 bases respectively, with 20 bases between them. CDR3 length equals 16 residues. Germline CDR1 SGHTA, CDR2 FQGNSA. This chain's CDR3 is CASSLVQRTMSYEQFF. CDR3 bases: TGTGCCAGCAGCTTAGTACAGAGGACTATGTCCTACGAGCAGTTCTTC.

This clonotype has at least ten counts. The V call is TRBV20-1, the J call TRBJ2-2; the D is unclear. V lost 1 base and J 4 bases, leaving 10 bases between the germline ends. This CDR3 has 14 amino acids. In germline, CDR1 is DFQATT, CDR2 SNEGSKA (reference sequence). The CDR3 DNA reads TGCAGTGCTAGAGGAATTAGGATCACCGGGGAGCTGTTTTTT. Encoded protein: CSARGIRITGELFF.

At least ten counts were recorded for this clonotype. CDR3: CASRKKTGGETNEKLFF. CDR3 coding DNA: TGTGCCAGCAGAAAGAAGACAGGGGGCGAAACTAATGAAAAACTGTTTTTT. The J gene is TRBJ1-4, the V gene TRBV2, with 10 bases fitting TRBD1. Germline V gene sequence: CDR1 SNHLY, CDR2 FYNNEI. The length of the CDR3 is 17 residues. Unmatched junction bases numbered 8, after V lost 6 bases and J lost 1 base.

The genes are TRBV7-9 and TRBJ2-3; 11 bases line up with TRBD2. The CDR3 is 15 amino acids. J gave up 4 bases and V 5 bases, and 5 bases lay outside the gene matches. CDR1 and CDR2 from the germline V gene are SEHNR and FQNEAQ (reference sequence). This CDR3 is CASSRTSGSADTQYF. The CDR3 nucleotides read TGTGCCAGCAGCCGTACTAGCGGGAGCGCAGATACGCAGTATTTT.

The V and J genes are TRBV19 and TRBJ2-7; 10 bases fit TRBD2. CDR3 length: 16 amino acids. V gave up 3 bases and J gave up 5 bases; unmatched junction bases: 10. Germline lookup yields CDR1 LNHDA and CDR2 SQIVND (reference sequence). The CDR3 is CASSIGTRLAGDEQYF. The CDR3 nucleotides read TGTGCCAGTAGTATTGGGACCCGCCTAGCGGGAGACGAGCAGTACTTC.

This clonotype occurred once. In nucleotides, the CDR3 is TGTGCTAGTGGTTTGATGGCGGGATCAACTGGAAACACCATATATTTT. This gives the protein CASGLMAGSTGNTIYF. This sequence joins TRBV12-5 and TRBJ1-3; the D is unclear. Germline-derived CDR1 and CDR2 are LGHNT and FRNRAP. The CDR3 length is 16 residues. Deletions cut 2 bases from V and 2 bases from J, with 13 bases between.

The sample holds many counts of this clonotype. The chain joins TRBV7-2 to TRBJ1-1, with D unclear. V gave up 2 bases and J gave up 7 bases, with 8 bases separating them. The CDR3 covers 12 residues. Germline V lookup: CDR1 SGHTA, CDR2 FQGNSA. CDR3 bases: TGTGCCAGCAGCTTATGGGGAGATGAAGCTTTCTTT. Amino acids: CASSLWGDEAFF. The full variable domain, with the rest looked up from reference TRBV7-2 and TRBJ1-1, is GAGVSQSPSNKVTEKGKDVELRCDPISGHTALYWYRQSLGQGLEFLIYFQGNSAPDKSGLPSDRFSAERTGGSVSTLTIQRTQQEDSAVYLCASSLWGDEAFFGQGTRLTVV.

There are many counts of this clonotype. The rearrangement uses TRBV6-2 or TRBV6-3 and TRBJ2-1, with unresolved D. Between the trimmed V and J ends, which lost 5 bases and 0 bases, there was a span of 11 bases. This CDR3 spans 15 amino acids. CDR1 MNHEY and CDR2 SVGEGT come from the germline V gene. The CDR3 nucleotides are TGTGCCAGCAGTGAGGCGGATAGCTCCTACAATGAGCAGTTCTTC. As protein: CASSEADSSYNEQFF.

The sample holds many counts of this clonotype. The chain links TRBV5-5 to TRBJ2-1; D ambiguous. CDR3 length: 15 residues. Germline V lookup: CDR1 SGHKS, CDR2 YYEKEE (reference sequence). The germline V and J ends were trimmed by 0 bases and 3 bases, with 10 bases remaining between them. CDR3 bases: TGTGCCAGCAGCTTGGACGTGGGGTACTACAATGAGCAGTTCTTC. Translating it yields CASSLDVGYYNEQFF.

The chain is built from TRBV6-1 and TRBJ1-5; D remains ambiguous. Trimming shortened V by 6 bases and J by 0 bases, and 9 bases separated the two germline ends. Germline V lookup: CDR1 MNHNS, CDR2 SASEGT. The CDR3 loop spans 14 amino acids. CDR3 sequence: CASRIRTSNQPQHF. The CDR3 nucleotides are TGTGCCAGCAGGATTAGGACTAGCAATCAGCCCCAGCATTTT.

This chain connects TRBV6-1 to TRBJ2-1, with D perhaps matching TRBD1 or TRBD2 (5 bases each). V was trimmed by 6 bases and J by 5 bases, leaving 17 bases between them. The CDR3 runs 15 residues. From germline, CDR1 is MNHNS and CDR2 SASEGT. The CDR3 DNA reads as TGTGCCAGCAGCCGGGCCCCAGGGAGAGACAATGAGCAGTTCTTC. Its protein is CASSRAPGRDNEQFF.